The present entry profiles one T cell receptor beta chain with its context. The CDR3 spans 18 residues. Trimming removed 2 bases from V and 4 bases from J; junction bases left unmatched: 16. The germline gives CDR1 MNHEY, CDR2 SVGAGI. The data originate from a study of T-cell reconstitution after alpha-beta-depleted transplantation in children. Unique molecular identifiers tagged the TCRbeta library. TCRdb passed the PCR reads through MiXCR, listing each CDR3 protein once. The sample has about 500,000 distinct CDR3 sequences; 32% are singletons. The chain uses TRBV6-5 and TRBJ1-2; 7 nucleotides match TRBD1. The sequence came from a human donor who donated a stem cell graft to a child with aplastic anemia. This material consisted of PBMCs from the stem cell graft donor, taken from the stem cell graft. CDR3 nucleotide sequence: TGTGCCAGCAGTTACGGGGACTCCTGGAGACAGGGCACCTATGGCTACACCTTC. Translation: CASSYGDSWRQGTYGYTF.